This TCR beta chain was documented in a study of long-term antiretroviral therapy in people with HIV. Broader study findings: The data indicate that diversity increased after ART but remained below transplant donor controls. The blood, collected between about 2003 and 2017, was possibly taken under older ART regimens. Records did not include ART adherence, viral resistance or therapy changes.

This clone was seen a handful of times. The antigen remains unidentified. The trim removed 4 bases at V and 5 bases at J, leaving 6 bases unmatched. CDR1 and CDR2 from the germline V gene are SGHAT and FQNNGV. The CDR3 has 14 amino acids. The authors ran the immunoSEQ assay, v3.0, at survey level. Sequencing aimed at roughly 40,000-55,000 T-cell genomes per sample. Generated by immunoSEQ multiplex PCR, the TCRdb table keeps only in-frame clones and is missing some. The data show thousands of clones, roughly 84% seen once. The sequence derives from a man aged 25-45 years with HIV. The sequenced sample was unsorted PBMCs, obtained 0.3 years before starting antiretroviral therapy. The rearrangement uses TRBV11-2 and TRBJ2-7, with 9 nucleotides matching TRBD1. In DNA, the CDR3 is TGTGCCAGCAGCTGGGGGACAGGGAAAAACGAGCAGTACTTC. Amino acid sequence: CASSWGTGKNEQYF.